A selection of T cell receptor beta chains follows, all from one sample in a study of blood T cell repertoires in COVID-19. The data were produced by immunoSEQ multiplex PCR, yet TCRdb's version contains in-frame clones alone and is incomplete. The repertoire has about 280,000 clones, 65% to 90% of them found once; the top ten carry 10% to 15%. Sequencing used peripheral blood. All receptors come from a woman in her 70s with COVID-19, enrolled during active disease. CDR3s include the opening cysteine and the closing phenylalanine or tryptophan. Each record gives: D gene, clone size, V gene, CDR3 length, J gene, CDR3 DNA, CDR3 protein. The D gene is left open where the match is weak. Size is omitted from some rows. Given values are once, few, many or a class for expanded clones.

>TRBD1|once|TRBV9|16|TRBJ1-4
TGTGCCAGCAGCGTAGGAGTGGGACAGGGAGGCGAAAAACTGTTTTTT
CASSVGVGQGGEKLFF
>TRBD1|once|TRBV9|14|TRBJ1-6
TGTGCCAGCAGTCCCGGGACAGGGAGTTCACCCCTCCACTTT
CASSPGTGSSPLHF
>TRBD1|NA|TRBV28|15|TRBJ1-6
TGTGCCAGCAGTTCGAACAGGGGCTATAATTCACCCCTCCACTTT
CASSSNRGYNSPLHF
>NA|few|TRBV28|13|TRBJ1-4
TGTGCCAGCAGTAGGAGGGATCAGGGAAAACTGTTTTTT
CASSRRDQGKLFF
>TRBD1|NA|TRBV7-3|15|TRBJ1-2
TGTGCCAGCAGCGACCTAGGGGGCGCGTCCTATGGCTACACCTTC
CASSDLGGASYGYTF
>TRBD1|NA|TRBV7-9|12|TRBJ2-1
TGTGCCAGCAGGGGACAGGGGAATGAGCAGTTCTTC
CASRGQGNEQFF
>TRBD2|NA|TRBV2|14|TRBJ2-7
TGTGCCATCTTACTAGCGGGGCTATCCTACGAGCAGTACTTC
CAILLAGLSYEQYF
>TRBD2|once|TRBV6-2/TRBV6-3|15|TRBJ2-2
TGTGCCAGCAGTCCAACGGGGGGAGGCACCGGGGAGCTGTTTTTT
CASSPTGGGTGELFF
>TRBD1|NA|TRBV27|15|TRBJ1-1
TGTGCCAGCAGAAGCCTGGGACAGCTAAACACTGAAGCTTTCTTT
CASRSLGQLNTEAFF
>TRBD2|NA|TRBV7-2|15|TRBJ2-7
TGTGCCAGCAGCTTAGCGGGAGGGACCTCCTACGAGCAGTACTTC
CASSLAGGTSYEQYF
>NA|NA|TRBV12-1|14|TRBJ2-1
TGTGCCAGCAGCAAGGGACTAGCAATCAATGAGCAGTTCTTC
CASSKGLAINEQFF
>NA|NA|TRBV27|13|TRBJ1-2
TGTGCCAGCAGTTTTGCAGAAACCTATGGCTACACCTTC
CASSFAETYGYTF
>NA|NA|TRBV19|14|TRBJ2-7
TGTGCCAGTAGTATTGGGGGCGGCTCCTACGAGCAGTACTTC
CASSIGGGSYEQYF
>NA|NA|TRBV3-1/TRBV3-2|16|TRBJ2-3
TGTGCCAGCAGCCATGTTAGGGGCCGGGACTTGAATACGCAGTATTTT
CASSHVRGRDLNTQYF
>NA|NA|TRBV7-9|13|TRBJ1-3
TGTGCCAGCAGCTTTGACAGCGGAAACACCATATATTTT
CASSFDSGNTIYF
>NA|NA|TRBV28|12|TRBJ1-2
TGTGCCAGCAGTTTTGGGGGCTGGGGCTACACCTTC
CASSFGGWGYTF
>NA|NA|TRBV25-1|13|TRBJ1-4
TGTGCCAGCAGTGTGGAGGGTGGGGGAAAACTGTTTTTT
CASSVEGGGKLFF
>TRBD1|NA|TRBV9|14|TRBJ2-3
TGTGCCAGCAGCGGACGACAGGGGGTAGATACGCAGTATTTT
CASSGRQGVDTQYF
>TRBD1|once|TRBV9|14|TRBJ1-2
TGTGCCAGCAGCGTAGGGACAGGGCCAAATGGCTACACCTTC
CASSVGTGPNGYTF
>NA|once|TRBV30|12|TRBJ2-1
TGTGCGGCATTAAGGGGGGGGGATGAGCAGTTCTTC
CAALRGGDEQFF
>TRBD1|NA|TRBV4-1|14|TRBJ1-2
TGCGCCAGCAGCAGGGGACAGAATAACTATGGCTACACCTTC
CASSRGQNNYGYTF
>TRBD1|NA|TRBV9|15|TRBJ1-4
TGTGCCAGCAGCCCCCGATCGACAGGGAGTGAAAAACTGTTTTTT
CASSPRSTGSEKLFF
>TRBD1|NA|TRBV10-3|16|TRBJ2-1
TGTGCCATCAGCCCACGACAGGGAGAATCCTACAATGAGCAGTTCTTC
CAISPRQGESYNEQFF
>TRBD1|few|TRBV24-1|15|TRBJ1-1
TGTGCCACCAGTGACCCTAGACAGGGTGGGACTGAAGCTTTCTTT
CATSDPRQGGTEAFF
>NA|NA|TRBV15|16|TRBJ1-4
TGTGCCACCAGCAGAGCCAGGGGAAGGACTAATGAAAAACTGTTTTTT
CATSRARGRTNEKLFF
>NA|NA|TRBV19|14|TRBJ1-5
TGTGCCAGTAGTATGCCCGAGCTAAATCAGCCCCAGCATTTT
CASSMPELNQPQHF
>NA|NA|TRBV18|14|TRBJ2-1
TGTGCCAGCTCACCACGGGGGGGCGTGAATGAGCAGTTCTTC
CASSPRGGVNEQFF
>TRBD1|few|TRBV27|16|TRBJ2-7
TGTGCCAGCAGTTCCACCGGGACAGGGGACCCCTACGAGCAGTACTTC
CASSSTGTGDPYEQYF
>NA|NA|TRBV24-1|12|TRBJ1-2
TGTGCCACCAGTGAACCAGGCCATGGCTACACCTTC
CATSEPGHGYTF
>NA|NA|TRBV24-1|14|TRBJ2-2
TGTGCCACCAGTGAGGACATAAACACCGGGGAGCTGTTTTTT
CATSEDINTGELFF
>NA|NA|TRBV5-1|14|TRBJ2-1
TGCGCCAGCAGCTCACTAGTGGGTGGCAATGAGCAGTTCTTC
CASSSLVGGNEQFF
>TRBD2|NA|TRBV7-2|16|TRBJ2-1
TGTGCCAGCAGCTTAGTTGGGACTAGCGGAGACAATGAGCAGTTCTTC
CASSLVGTSGDNEQFF
>TRBD1|NA|TRBV7-6|14|TRBJ2-7
TGTGCCAGCAGCTACGGGACAGGGTATGACGAGCAGTACTTC
CASSYGTGYDEQYF
>TRBD2|NA|TRBV11-2|15|TRBJ2-7
TGTGCCAGCAGCCGGACTAGCGGGGGGGGCTACGAGCAGTACTTC
CASSRTSGGGYEQYF
>NA|few|TRBV7-8|21|TRBJ1-1
TGTGCCAGCAGCTTCCCCGAAAAGGCAGGTCACCTACCTCATTTGAACACTGAAGCTTTCTTT
CASSFPEKAGHLPHLNTEAFF
>NA|NA|TRBV5-6|16|TRBJ1-5
TGTGCCAGCAGCCGGAGCGGGGGGACAAAAGGACAGCCCCAGCATTTT
CASSRSGGTKGQPQHF
>NA|NA|TRBV11-3|18|TRBJ1-4
TGTGCCAGCACCTCCGGGACAAACATTAGAGGGGTGTGCGAAAAACTGTTTTTT
CASTSGTNIRGVCEKLFF
>TRBD2|NA|TRBV9|16|TRBJ2-5
TGTGCCAGCAGCGGAACTAGCGGGGTGTTCCAAGAGACCCAGTACTTC
CASSGTSGVFQETQYF
>NA|NA|TRBV19|15|TRBJ1-5
TGTGCCAGTAGTACCGGCGGCGGCCAGGGTCAGCCCCAGCATTTT
CASSTGGGQGQPQHF
>TRBD1|once|TRBV27|15|TRBJ1-2
TGTGCCAGCAGTACTCACCTTGGGACAGGGATTGGCTACACCTTC
CASSTHLGTGIGYTF
>TRBD2|once|TRBV3-1/TRBV3-2|16|TRBJ2-5
TGTGCCAGCAGCCAAGCCAGCGGGGGGGCCTCGGAGACCCAGTACTTC
CASSQASGGASETQYF
>TRBD2|few|TRBV7-2|16|TRBJ2-2
TGTGCCAGCAGCTTTTCCCGGACTAGCGCCACCGGGGAGCTGTTTTTT
CASSFSRTSATGELFF
>NA|NA|TRBV5-1|17|TRBJ2-7
TGCGCCAGCAGCTTGGAGGGGGCTAGCGTGGCCTTCTACGAGCAGTACTTC
CASSLEGASVAFYEQYF
>TRBD1|NA|TRBV19|13|TRBJ2-3
TGTGCCAGCGGACAGGGGAGCACAGATACGCAGTATTTT
CASGQGSTDTQYF
>TRBD1|NA|TRBV9|15|TRBJ1-2
TGTGCCAGCAGCACCCGGGACAGCCTAACAGAGGGCTACACCTTC
CASSTRDSLTEGYTF
>TRBD2|NA|TRBV7-2|18|TRBJ2-5
TGTGCCAGCAGCTTAGGGGCGAAGGTAGCGGGGGCCCAAGAGACCCAGTACTTC
CASSLGAKVAGAQETQYF
>TRBD1|NA|TRBV11-3|15|TRBJ2-3
TGTGCCAGCAGCCGAACTGGGACAGTCACAGATACGCAGTATTTT
CASSRTGTVTDTQYF
>TRBD1|NA|TRBV10-3|16|TRBJ1-2
TGTGCCATCAGAGACGCCGAGACAGGGTCCCCTTATGGCTACACCTTC
CAIRDAETGSPYGYTF
>NA|once|TRBV7-9|14|TRBJ2-7
TGTGCCAGCAGCTCTCTCTGGAGGCATAACGAGCAGTACTTC
CASSSLWRHNEQYF
>TRBD1|NA|TRBV7-2|14|TRBJ1-4
TGTGCCAGCAGCCCGACAGGGGGGGGTGAAAAACTGTTTTTT
CASSPTGGGEKLFF
>NA|NA|TRBV6-4|14|TRBJ2-3
TGTGCCAGCAGTGACTCGTCCCGGACAGATACGCAGTATTTT
CASSDSSRTDTQYF
>TRBD2|NA|TRBV27|15|TRBJ2-1
TGTGCCAGCAGTTTAATAGCGGGGGGCTACAATGAGCAGTTCTTC
CASSLIAGGYNEQFF
>NA|NA|TRBV7-8|16|TRBJ1-4
TGTGCCAGCAGCTTAGTTGGCAGCGGGACGAGAGAAAAACTGTTTTTT
CASSLVGSGTREKLFF
>TRBD2|NA|TRBV11-2|15|TRBJ2-2
TGTGCCAGCAGCTTAGATGGGGGGGGCACCGGGGAGCTGTTTTTT
CASSLDGGGTGELFF
>TRBD1|NA|TRBV9|18|TRBJ2-7
TGTGCCAGCAGCGTAGAAGATGGGACAGGTTATAGCTCCTACGAGCAGTACTTC
CASSVEDGTGYSSYEQYF
>TRBD1|NA|TRBV24-1|13|TRBJ1-2
TGTGCCACCAGTGATTCAGGGGGCAATGGCTACACCTTC
CATSDSGGNGYTF
>NA|NA|TRBV28|14|TRBJ1-2
TGTGCCAGCACCCAAGGAGTCCATAACTATGGCTACACCTTC
CASTQGVHNYGYTF
>NA|NA|TRBV19|14|TRBJ1-2
TGTGCCAGTAGTATTGGACAGTCTCCATACGGCTACACCTTC
CASSIGQSPYGYTF
>NA|NA|TRBV3-1/TRBV3-2|14|TRBJ2-5
TGTGCCAGCAGCCAAGAAATCGGGGGAGAGACCCAGTACTTC
CASSQEIGGETQYF